This T cell receptor beta chain was documented in a study of memory CD4+ T cells and cytomegalovirus serostatus. Study-level findings and limits: CD4+ memory repertoires contained 67 of 164 reported CMV TCRbeta sequences.

About this clone: The antigen is not known.

Single viable CD3+CD4+CD8-CD45RO+ cells were sorted as the memory CD4+ T cells. Donors' CMV status reflects serum IgG against pp150, pp28, p38, p52. Trimming cost V 5 bases and J 9 bases; bases outside gene matches: 18. Germline V lookup: CDR1 SGHTA, CDR2 FQGNSA. CDR3 length: 17 amino acids. Authors' methods: Out-of-frame sequences were removed, leaving 2,000,000 or so distinct TCRbeta sequences. Profiling relied on immunoSEQ multiplex PCR, and the TCRdb table lists in-frame clones only, not all of them. V, J and clone size were drawn from that table, and D and trimming were deduced from the DNA. This sample has around 57,000 clones, with roughly 75% found just once.

Sample: memory CD4+ T cells from blood. This receptor was identified in an adult in good health and CMV-seronegative. Some clones in this sample may be carry-over from other donors' samples. This chain connects TRBV7-2 to TRBJ1-2; TRBD1 matches at 10 bases. Written as DNA, the CDR3 is TGTGCCAGCAGCACCCAACCAACCGGGACAGGGGAAAGGAGCTACACCTTC. The encoded protein is CASSTQPTGTGERSYTF.